One sample yielded the 18 T cell receptor beta chains listed below, sequenced in a study of shared clonotypes between healthy human individuals. Assay: immunoSEQ multiplex PCR; the TCRdb copy retains only in-frame clones and omits some. The repertoire holds around 2.1 million clones, with more than 90% as singletons. The material sequenced was naive CD4+ T cells sorted from blood. The sample's subset: CD45RA+ positively selected. These receptors were obtained from a man in his late teens or twenties in good health.

Details on this clone: At the DNA level, this CDR3 is encoded by other sequences in the same sample as well. The V and J genes are TRBV5-1 and TRBJ2-3, with D possibly TRBD2 on 5 matching bases. Germline V lookup: CDR1 SGHRS, CDR2 YFSETQ. The ends were cut back, 4 bases at V and 6 bases at J, with 9 bases in the middle. The length of the CDR3 is 12 residues. The CDR3 DNA is TGCGCCAGCAGCCCCCGAGGGGATACGCAGTATTTT. This sequence encodes CASSPRGDTQYF.

The rearrangement joins TRBV18 to TRBJ2-7; possibly TRBD2 for D (5 bases). The CDR3 covers 15 residues. The V gene's germline CDR1 is KGHSH and CDR2 LQKENI. V was shortened by 3 bases and J by 4 bases, with 16 bases between the two germline ends. CDR3 residues: CASSPSGKGRYEQYF. The CDR3 DNA reads as TGTGCCAGCTCACCGAGCGGTAAGGGCAGATACGAGCAGTACTTC.

The chain recombines TRBV30 with TRBJ1-4; 10 bases agree with TRBD1. With 2 bases clipped from V and 5 bases from J, the junction kept 5 bases outside the gene matches. The germline CDR1 and CDR2 sequences are GTSNPN and SVGIG (reference sequence). The CDR3 contains 15 residues. CDR3 amino acids: CAWSPGTGVNEKLFF. The CDR3, as DNA: TGTGCCTGGAGTCCGGGGACAGGGGTAAATGAAAAACTGTTTTTT.

The chain has TRBV19 and TRBJ1-1, with D unclear. V lost 6 bases and J 5 bases, leaving 25 bases between the germline ends. Germline CDR1 and CDR2: LNHDA and SQIVND (reference sequence). The CDR3 sequence is 17 residues long. The CDR3 loop reads CASSLGPPPGVRTEAFF. The CDR3 DNA reads as TGTGCCAGTAGCCTCGGCCCGCCTCCGGGCGTACGAACTGAAGCTTTCTTT.

The DNA of the CDR3 is TGTGCCAGCAGTGGGGGATGGACTGACACAGATACGCAGTATTTT. It yields the protein CASSGGWTDTDTQYF. The chain recombines TRBV2 with TRBJ2-3; perhaps TRBD2 as D (5 bases). There are 15 residues in the CDR3. V lost 4 bases and J lost 2, with 13 bases in between. The V gene's germline CDR1 is SNHLY and CDR2 FYNNEI.

J is TRBJ2-7 and V is TRBV28; 7 bases match TRBD2. The junction had 7 bases not matched to a gene; V was cut back by 8 bases and J by 3 bases. This CDR3 has 13 amino acids. Germline V gives CDR1 MDHEN, CDR2 SYDVKM. CDR3 bases: TGTGCCAGCGGAAGCGGCGGGGGCTACGAGCAGTACTTC. Protein product: CASGSGGGYEQYF.

The genes are TRBV7-2 and TRBJ2-7, with 9 bases that match TRBD1. J lost 5 bases, V lost 1 base, and 9 bases had no gene match. The CDR3 has 16 residues. Germline-derived CDR1 and CDR2 are SGHTA and FQGNSA. CDR3 residues: CASSLGGPGQGNEQYF. Here the CDR3 DNA reads TGTGCCAGCAGCTTAGGGGGTCCGGGACAGGGCAACGAGCAGTACTTC.

The rearrangement links TRBV9 to TRBJ2-7, with 10 bases matching TRBD2. Germline assignment: CDR1 SGDLS and CDR2 YYNGEE. The CDR3 is 15 residues long. Trimming took 0 bases from V and 7 from J; bases not matched to a gene: 7. CDR3 in amino acids: CASSVEGLAAREQYF. CDR3 bases: TGTGCCAGCAGCGTAGAAGGACTAGCGGCAAGAGAGCAGTACTTC.

The rearrangement joins TRBV5-1 to TRBJ2-7; D might be TRBD1 (5 bases). Trimming took off 6 bases at V and 3 bases at J, with 16 bases between the two ends. Germline V gene data show CDR1 as SGHRS and CDR2 as YFSETQ. CDR3 length: 14 residues. The CDR3 DNA follows: TGCGCCAGCACCAAGGACGACAGAAACTACGAGCAGTACTTC. This codes for CASTKDDRNYEQYF.

The chain employs TRBV13 and TRBJ2-7, with 7 bases lining up with TRBD1. This CDR3 contains 15 residues. The J segment lost 3 bases and the V segment lost 5 bases, leaving 10 bases of the junction unmatched. Germline V gene sequence: CDR1 PRHDT, CDR2 FYEKMQ (reference sequence). The CDR3 spells CASSPGTVGGYEQYF. The CDR3 coding sequence is TGTGCCAGCAGCCCCGGGACAGTGGGCGGCTACGAGCAGTACTTC.

The gene calls are TRBV23-1 and TRBJ1-5; 10 bases match TRBD1. TRBV23-1 qualifies as an ORF whose function is uncertain. This CDR3 comprises 16 residues. With 2 bases clipped from V and 3 bases from J, the junction kept 4 bases outside the gene matches. The CDR3, as DNA: TGCGCCAGCAGTCAAACCGGACAGGGGGTCAATCAGCCCCAGCATTTT. Translation gives CASSQTGQGVNQPQHF.

This rearrangement joins TRBV6-1 to TRBJ1-6; the D is unclear. Trimming pared 0 bases from V and 0 bases from J, leaving 9 bases between. This CDR3 region has 17 residues. Germline CDR1 and CDR2: MNHNS and SASEGT. The CDR3 sequence: CASSEAWVSSYNSPLHF. CDR3 coding DNA: TGTGCCAGCAGTGAAGCGTGGGTTAGCTCCTATAATTCACCCCTCCACTTT.

V is TRBV7-2 and J is TRBJ1-6; no reliable D call. The V and J ends lost 2 bases and 5 bases respectively, with 13 bases between them. The CDR3 is made up of 16 amino acids. CDR1 is SGHTA and CDR2 is FQGNSA in the germline V gene. CDR3 sequence (DNA): TGTGCCAGCAGCTTATGGGGTGGGCCAGATAATTCACCCCTCCACTTT. Protein: CASSLWGGPDNSPLHF.

The chain links TRBV2 to TRBJ2-7; D is uncertain. V was shortened by 8 bases and J by 0 bases, with 14 bases between the two germline ends. Germline-derived CDR1 and CDR2 are SNHLY and FYNNEI. The CDR3 length is 14 residues. The CDR3 nucleotides are TGTGCCAGCCTAGATAGTTATAGCTCCTACGAGCAGTACTTC. It specifies CASLDSYSSYEQYF.

The chain links TRBV9 to TRBJ2-3; either TRBD1 or TRBD2 may supply D (5 bases each). Trimming took off 5 bases at V and 3 bases at J, with 10 bases between the two ends. The CDR3 is made up of 13 amino acids. The germline CDR1 and CDR2 sequences are SGDLS and YYNGEE. This chain's CDR3 is CASRGTGTDTQYF. The CDR3 DNA follows: TGTGCCAGCAGGGGGACGGGGACAGATACGCAGTATTTT.

This sequence joins TRBV27 and TRBJ2-3, with 10 bases identical to TRBD2. Germline V gene sequence: CDR1 MNHEY, CDR2 SMNVEV (reference sequence). V lost 2 bases and J lost 0; bases outside the gene matches: 5. The CDR3 runs 17 residues. CDR3 nucleotides: TGTGCCAGCAGTTTAGGTAGCGGGGGGTCTAGCACAGATACGCAGTATTTT. Its protein product is CASSLGSGGSSTDTQYF.

The chain couples TRBV30 to TRBJ2-3; 7 positions match TRBD1. Germline loops: CDR1 GTSNPN, CDR2 SVGIG (reference sequence). There are 11 residues in the CDR3. V lost 8 bases and J lost 4; bases outside the gene matches: 3. CDR3 loop: CAQGVADTQYF. The DNA of the CDR3 is TGTGCCCAGGGGGTTGCAGATACGCAGTATTTT. Drawing the rest from reference TRBV30 and TRBJ2-3, the complete variable domain is SQTIHQWPATLVQPVGSPLSLECTVEGTSNPNLYWYRQAAGRGLQLLFYSVGIGQISSEVPQNLSASRPQDRQFILSSKKLLLSDSGFYLCAQGVADTQYFGPGTRLTVL.

The chain carries TRBV5-1 and TRBJ2-2; TRBD2 aligns across 8 bases. Germline trimming cut 4 bases from V and 0 bases from J; bases unmatched to any gene: 2. The length of the CDR3 is 15 residues. CDR1 is SGHRS and CDR2 is YFSETQ in the germline V gene. The CDR3 spells CASSPGLANTGELFF. As DNA, the CDR3 is TGCGCCAGCAGCCCGGGACTAGCGAACACCGGGGAGCTGTTTTTT. Filled out from reference TRBV5-1 and TRBJ2-2, the complete variable domain reads KAGVTQTPRYLIKTRGQQVTLSCSPISGHRSVSWYQQTPGQGLQFLFEYFSETQRNKGNFPGRFSGRQFSNSRSEMNVSTLELGDSALYLCASSPGLANTGELFFGEGSRLTVL.